This entry lists 29 T cell receptor beta chains sequenced from one sample in a study of CD8 T cells in ankylosing spondylitis (dated by TCRdb to the late 2010s). Libraries were made using 5' RACE. The instrument given in TCRdb is Illumina HiSeq 2500. TCRdb applied fastp at Q25 and MiXCR to the public reads, then kept only in-frame beta chains. Under each unique CDR3 protein, matching rows form one entry showing the most common genes and DNA. Counted in this sample were about 130,000 distinct CDR3 sequences; roughly 13% of them appeared once. Clones ranked in the top ten supply 2.5% to 3.5% of the sample. The sample consisted of blood, either unsorted or a sorted T cell fraction (not recorded which). These receptors were taken from a female donor with ankylosing spondylitis or in good health (not recorded which).

In its sample, this clonotype was seen a few times. This chain links TRBV29-1 with TRBJ1-6, with a tentative D call TRBD1 (5 bases). The CDR3 contains 13 residues. Germline V gene sequence: CDR1 SQVTM, CDR2 ANQGSEA. V was pared by 6 bases and J by 7 bases, with 13 bases between. As DNA, the CDR3 is TGCAGCGTACGGGACTCGGGGAATTCACCCCTCCACTTT. This codes for CSVRDSGNSPLHF.

There are many counts of this clonotype. This chain links TRBV3-1 with TRBJ1-2; 11 bases fit TRBD1. Germline lookup yields CDR1 LGHDT and CDR2 YNNKEL (reference sequence). This CDR3 is 16 amino acids long. The V segment lost 3 bases and the J segment 5 bases; nucleotides outside the gene matches: 8. Here the CDR3 DNA reads TGTGCCAGCAGCCATTCTCCGGGGACAGGGGGTTATGGCTACACCTTC. Translated: CASSHSPGTGGYGYTF.

The CDR3 region is CATSSSPGQGSNEQFF. The DNA for the CDR3 is TGTGCCACCAGCAGCTCTCCGGGACAGGGGTCAAATGAGCAGTTCTTC. This chain joins TRBV15 and TRBJ2-1; 10 bases agree with TRBD1. The germline gives CDR1 LNHNV, CDR2 YYDKDF (reference sequence). CDR3 length equals 16 residues. V dropped 3 bases and J dropped 7; count of bases not matched to a gene: 9.

The rearrangement links TRBV20-1 to TRBJ2-1; D gene ambiguous. This CDR3 region has 14 residues. The germline V and J ends were trimmed by 2 bases and 3 bases, with 11 bases remaining between them. Germline assignment: CDR1 DFQATT and CDR2 SNEGSKA (reference sequence). The CDR3: CSARQSLHYNEQFF. The DNA of the CDR3 is TGCAGTGCTAGACAGTCACTGCACTACAATGAGCAGTTCTTC.

This clonotype has ten or more counts. V and J are TRBV20-1 and TRBJ2-3, with unresolved D. CDR3 length: 14 amino acids. The germline gives CDR1 DFQATT, CDR2 SNEGSKA (reference sequence). V was shortened by 3 bases and J by 1 base, with 11 bases between the two germline ends. As DNA, the CDR3 is TGCAGTGCTAGGGAGTGGGTACGCACAGATACGCAGTATTTT. This translates into CSAREWVRTDTQYF.

The chain couples TRBV7-9 to TRBJ2-7; maybe TRBD2 (6 bases). CDR1 is SEHNR and CDR2 is FQNEAQ in the germline V gene (reference sequence). This CDR3 comprises 14 residues. V was shortened by 2 bases and J by 0 bases, with 8 bases between the two germline ends. DNA for the CDR3: TGTGCCAGCAGCTTACACGGGAGCTCCTACGAGCAGTACTTC. Translating gives CASSLHGSSYEQYF.

This clonotype was counted between two and nine times. This sequence joins TRBV14 and TRBJ2-3; 7 positions match TRBD2. Germline V lookup: CDR1 SGHDN, CDR2 FVKESK. The CDR3 loop spans 16 amino acids. The V segment lost 1 base and the J segment 4 bases; nucleotides outside the gene matches: 8. Here the CDR3 reads CASSQASGIGSDTQYF. Here the CDR3 DNA reads TGTGCCAGCAGCCAAGCGAGCGGGATCGGGTCAGATACGCAGTATTTT.

This clonotype was seen a handful of times. The chain recombines TRBV20-1 with TRBJ1-1; weak D call: TRBD1 (6 bases). Trimming removed 1 base at V and 5 bases at J, with 14 bases between. Germline V gives CDR1 DFQATT, CDR2 SNEGSKA (reference sequence). This CDR3 comprises 14 residues. The DNA of the CDR3 is TGCAGTGCTAGAGTCTTGCAGGGGTGGACTGAAGCTTTCTTT. It encodes CSARVLQGWTEAFF.

The CDR3 loop reads CASSVGPYNTEAFF. The CDR3 nucleotides read TGTGCCAGCAGCGTAGGGCCATATAACACTGAAGCTTTCTTT. The chain uses TRBV9 and TRBJ1-1; D is unclear. The length of the CDR3 is 14 residues. From germline, CDR1 is SGDLS and CDR2 YYNGEE. V shed 0 bases and J shed 2 bases, with 8 bases lying between them.

This clonotype was recorded many times. This chain uses TRBV12-3 or TRBV12-4 with TRBJ2-5; D uncertain. The CDR3 covers 12 residues. Trimming removed 2 bases from V and 5 bases from J, with 6 bases in between. The CDR3 is CASSLRVETQYF. CDR3 in DNA: TGTGCCAGCAGTTTAAGGGTGGAGACCCAGTACTTC.

In its sample, this clonotype was seen a few times. V gene TRBV7-3 combines with J gene TRBJ2-1, with D perhaps given as TRBD1 or TRBD2 (5 bases each). The CDR3 runs 14 residues. CDR1 SGHTA and CDR2 FQGTGA come from the germline V gene. Deletions cut 1 base from V and 6 bases from J, with 10 bases between. The CDR3 here is CASSLNVGANEQFF. CDR3 DNA: TGTGCCAGCAGCTTAAATGTCGGGGCCAATGAGCAGTTCTTC. The full variable domain, its missing parts supplied by reference TRBV7-3 and TRBJ2-1, is GAGVSQTPSNKVTEKGKYVELRCDPISGHTALYWYRQSLGQGPEFLIYFQGTGAADDSGLPNDRFFAVRPEGSVSTLKIQRTERGDSAVYLCASSLNVGANEQFFGPGTRLTVL.

Of note for this clonotype: It may be a read error: a sequence one base away is much more abundant. The J gene is TRBJ2-2, the V gene TRBV12-3 or TRBV12-4; D unresolved. Trimming cost V 4 bases and J 7 bases, with 10 bases left between them. The length of the CDR3 is 13 residues. This CDR3 is CASSSGSVGELFF. The CDR3 region has the DNA TGTGCCAGCAGTTCCGGGTCGGTCGGGGAGCTGTTTTTT.

The CDR3: CASSWRQGSYEQYF. In nucleotides, the CDR3 is TGTGCCAGCAGTTGGCGACAGGGCTCCTACGAGCAGTACTTC. The chain joins TRBV27 to TRBJ2-7, with 7 bases that match TRBD1. The CDR3 extends over 14 amino acids. After removal of 4 bases from V and 0 bases from J, the junction contained 3 bases not matched to a gene. The germline CDR1 and CDR2 sequences are MNHEY and SMNVEV (reference sequence).

In this sample, this clonotype turned up many times. CDR3 DNA sequence: TGTGCCAGCAGGCTGGGATCTAGCAATCAGCCCCAGCATTTT. Residues: CASRLGSSNQPQHF. V usage is TRBV7-8 and J usage is TRBJ1-5; D unresolved. CDR3 length: 14 amino acids. Trimming pared 6 bases from V and 0 bases from J, leaving 9 bases between. Germline V gives CDR1 SGHVS, CDR2 FQNEAQ. The whole variable domain, remainder taken from reference TRBV7-8 and TRBJ1-5, is GAGVSQSPRYKVAKRGQDVALRCDPISGHVSLFWYQQALGQGPEFLTYFQNEAQLDKSGLPSDRFFAERPEGSVSTLKIQRTQQEDSAVYLCASRLGSSNQPQHFGDGTRLSIL.

This clonotype was recorded at least ten times. In DNA form, the CDR3 reads TGTGCCAGCACCGCCGCGGAGAGGAACTACGCCAAAAACATTCAGTACTTC. Translating it yields CASTAAERNYAKNIQYF. This rearrangement joins TRBV12-3 or TRBV12-4 to TRBJ2-4; D ambiguous. The CDR3 covers 17 residues. The V end was cut by 7 bases, the J end by 1 base, with 20 bases between.

This rearrangement joins TRBV2 to TRBJ2-2; D is unclear. The length of the CDR3 is 12 residues. V dropped 7 bases and J dropped 3 bases, with 6 bases sitting between them. CDR1 and CDR2 from the germline V gene are SNHLY and FYNNEI. The CDR3 spells CASTIYTGELFF. The CDR3 coding sequence is TGTGCCAGCACAATCTACACCGGGGAGCTGTTTTTT.

The sample holds many counts of this clonotype. The chain carries TRBV10-3 and TRBJ2-2; D remains unclear. The CDR3 consists of 10 residues. Germline V gene data show CDR1 as ENHRY and CDR2 as SYGVKD. Deletions cut 3 bases from V and 9 bases from J, with 2 bases between. CDR3 region: CAISDRELFF. In DNA, the CDR3 is TGTGCCATCAGTGATAGGGAGCTGTTTTTT.

This clonotype occurred many times. The chain recombines TRBV20-1 with TRBJ1-3; D is unresolved. The CDR3 loop spans 14 amino acids. In germline, CDR1 is DFQATT, CDR2 SNEGSKA (reference sequence). The V end was cut by 0 bases, the J end by 2 bases, with 8 bases between. CDR3 in amino acids: CSARDEEAGNTIYF. CDR3 nucleotide sequence: TGCAGTGCTAGAGACGAAGAGGCTGGAAACACCATATATTTT.

This clonotype was counted ten times or more. This chain connects TRBV3-1 to TRBJ2-3; 8 nucleotides align to TRBD2. The CDR3 has 16 amino acids. V trimming: 2 bases; J trimming: 4 bases; junction bases outside the gene matches: 8. Germline V gives CDR1 LGHDT, CDR2 YNNKEL (reference sequence). CDR3: CASSQPSGGSADTQYF. The DNA of the CDR3 is TGTGCCAGCAGCCAACCCAGCGGGGGCTCTGCAGATACGCAGTATTTT.

This clonotype has a count of ten or more. The CDR3 coding sequence is TGTGCCAGCACCTCACTGGACTATAAGACAGATACGCAGTATTTT. The encoded protein is CASTSLDYKTDTQYF. This chain uses TRBV12-3 or TRBV12-4 with TRBJ2-3; D possibly corresponds to TRBD2 (6 bases). Trimming left V 7 bases short and J 3 bases short, with 17 bases between. The CDR3 sequence is 15 residues long.

At least ten counts were recorded for this clonotype. This sequence joins TRBV7-2 and TRBJ2-3; no clear D gene. This CDR3 has 16 residues. V was shortened by 5 bases and J by 0 bases, with 15 bases between the two germline ends. Germline CDR1 and CDR2: SGHTA and FQGNSA. The CDR3 bases are TGTGCCAGCAGCGTAAAGCCAGGTCCTAGCACAGATACGCAGTATTTT. It yields the protein CASSVKPGPSTDTQYF.

This clonotype was observed many times. The chain joins TRBV28 to TRBJ2-5; 7 positions match TRBD1. Germline loops: CDR1 MDHEN, CDR2 SYDVKM. This CDR3 spans 16 amino acids. V lost 4 bases and J lost 5; bases outside the gene matches: 13. The CDR3 DNA is TGTGCCAGCAGTTACGCCGGGACAGCCCTAGAGGAGACCCAGTACTTC. Its protein is CASSYAGTALEETQYF.

This clonotype was counted a few times. This chain joins TRBV20-1 and TRBJ2-3; D may be TRBD1 or TRBD2 (5 bases each). This CDR3 has 15 residues. Between the trimmed V and J ends, which lost 0 bases and 3 bases, there was a span of 13 bases. Germline CDR1 and CDR2: DFQATT and SNEGSKA (reference sequence). CDR3 in DNA: TGCAGTGCTAGAGATGTGAGGGGATCTACAGATACGCAGTATTTT. It translates to CSARDVRGSTDTQYF.

This clonotype was seen repeatedly, ten times or more. The chain couples TRBV28 to TRBJ1-1; 9 bases map to TRBD1. From germline, CDR1 is MDHEN and CDR2 SYDVKM. The CDR3 covers 13 residues. V gave up 6 bases and J gave up 6 bases; unmatched junction bases: 5. The CDR3 is CASRVRQGAEAFF. The CDR3 DNA reads as TGTGCCAGCAGGGTAAGACAGGGGGCTGAAGCTTTCTTT.

This clonotype was counted between two and nine times. V usage is TRBV28 and J usage is TRBJ2-1; TRBD1 aligns across 8 bases. Trimming took 3 bases from V and 0 from J; bases not matched to a gene: 4. Germline CDR1 is MDHEN and CDR2 is SYDVKM. The CDR3 is 16 amino acids. This chain's CDR3 is CASSFSGTGSYNEQFF. The CDR3 nucleotides are TGTGCCAGCAGTTTTTCCGGGACAGGCTCCTACAATGAGCAGTTCTTC.

This clonotype was seen ten or more times. The J gene is TRBJ2-1, the V gene TRBV3-1; D gene unclear. This CDR3 region has 16 residues. Trimming pared 1 base from V and 9 bases from J, leaving 19 bases between. Germline-derived CDR1 and CDR2 are LGHDT and YNNKEL (reference sequence). The chain's CDR3 is CASSQVARSYNSEQFF. DNA of the CDR3: TGTGCCAGCAGCCAAGTAGCTCGCAGCTACAATAGTGAGCAGTTCTTC.

The table lists this clonotype with many counts. The chain has TRBV5-1 and TRBJ1-5, with a tentative D call TRBD1 (5 bases). This CDR3 spans 14 amino acids. Between the trimmed V and J ends, which lost 2 bases and 5 bases, there was a span of 11 bases. Germline CDR1 is SGHRS and CDR2 is YFSETQ. The chain's CDR3 is CASSFFGGDQPQHF. The CDR3, as DNA: TGCGCCAGCAGCTTTTTCGGGGGTGATCAGCCCCAGCATTTT.

This clonotype has at least ten counts. The chain recombines TRBV29-1 with TRBJ2-1; D not resolved. Germline V gene sequence: CDR1 SQVTM, CDR2 ANQGSEA. This CDR3 is 11 amino acids long. Trimming left V 6 bases short and J 7 bases short, with 10 bases between. The chain's CDR3 is CSVIAVNEQFF. CDR3 coding DNA: TGCAGCGTAATAGCCGTTAATGAGCAGTTCTTC.

This clonotype was detected ten times or more. The chain is built from TRBV6-5 and TRBJ1-1; no clear D gene. The CDR3 spans 16 residues. V shed 4 bases and J shed 4 bases, with 19 bases lying between them. Germline CDR1 and CDR2: MNHEY and SVGAGI. CDR3 nucleotides: TGTGCCAGCAGTTCGACACGTGCCCCCAGAGGCACTGAAGCTTTCTTT. Translation gives CASSSTRAPRGTEAFF.